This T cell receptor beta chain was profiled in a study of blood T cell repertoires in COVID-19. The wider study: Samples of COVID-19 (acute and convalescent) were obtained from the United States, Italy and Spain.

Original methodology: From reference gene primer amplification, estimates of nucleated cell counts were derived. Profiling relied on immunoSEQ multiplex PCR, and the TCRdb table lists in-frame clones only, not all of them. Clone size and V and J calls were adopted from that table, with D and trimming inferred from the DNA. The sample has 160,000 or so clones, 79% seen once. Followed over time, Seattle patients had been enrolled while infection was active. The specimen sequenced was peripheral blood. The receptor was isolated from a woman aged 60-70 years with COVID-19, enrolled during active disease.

CDR3 region: CASSRTSGGRRVTDTQYF. CDR3 bases: TGTGCCAGCAGCCGGACTAGCGGGGGCCGTAGGGTCACAGATACGCAGTATTTT. The chain couples TRBV14 to TRBJ2-3; 13 nucleotides line up with TRBD2. V shed 4 bases, J shed 2 bases, and the junction held 9 bases outside the gene matches. CDR3 size: 18 residues. Germline V gene sequence: CDR1 SGHDN, CDR2 FVKESK.